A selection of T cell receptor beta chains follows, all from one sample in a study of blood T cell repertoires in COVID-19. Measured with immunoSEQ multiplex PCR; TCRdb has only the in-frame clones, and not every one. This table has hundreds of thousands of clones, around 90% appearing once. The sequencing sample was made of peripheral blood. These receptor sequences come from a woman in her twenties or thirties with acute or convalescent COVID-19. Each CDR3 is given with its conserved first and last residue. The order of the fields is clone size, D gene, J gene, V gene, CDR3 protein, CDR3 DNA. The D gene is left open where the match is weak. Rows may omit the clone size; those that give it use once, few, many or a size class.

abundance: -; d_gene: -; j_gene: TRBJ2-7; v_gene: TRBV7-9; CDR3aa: CASSRTGYEQYF; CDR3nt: TGTGCCAGCAGCAGGACTGGCTACGAGCAGTACTTC
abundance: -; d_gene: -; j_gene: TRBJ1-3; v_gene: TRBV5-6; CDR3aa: CASSSPPGYSRRNTIYF; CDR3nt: TGTGCCAGCAGCTCACCCCCCGGGTATAGTCGAAGAAACACCATATATTTT
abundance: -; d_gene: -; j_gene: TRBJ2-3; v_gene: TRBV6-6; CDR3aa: CASSFQFGSTDTQYF; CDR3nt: TGTGCCAGCAGTTTTCAGTTCGGGAGTACAGATACGCAGTATTTT
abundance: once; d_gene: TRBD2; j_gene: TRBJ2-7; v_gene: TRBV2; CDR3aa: CASRGGTSGRYEQYF; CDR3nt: TGTGCCAGCAGGGGCGGGACTAGCGGGAGGTACGAGCAGTACTTC
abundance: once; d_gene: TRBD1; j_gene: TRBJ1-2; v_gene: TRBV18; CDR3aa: CASSRDRVYVYGYTF; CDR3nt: TGTGCCAGCTCGCGAGACAGGGTCTACGTCTATGGCTACACCTTC
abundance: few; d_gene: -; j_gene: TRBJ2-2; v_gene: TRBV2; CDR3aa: CASSDPGLDITGELFF; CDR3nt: TGTGCCAGCAGTGATCCGGGACTGGATATCACCGGGGAGCTGTTTTTT
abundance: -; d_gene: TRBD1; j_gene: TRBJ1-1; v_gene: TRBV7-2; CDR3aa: CASSFPGGWTEAFF; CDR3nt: TGTGCCAGCAGCTTTCCAGGGGGTTGGACTGAAGCTTTCTTT
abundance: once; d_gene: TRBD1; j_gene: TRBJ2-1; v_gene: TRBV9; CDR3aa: CASSPGQGPYNEQFF; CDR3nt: TGTGCCAGCAGCCCGGGACAGGGCCCCTACAATGAGCAGTTCTTC
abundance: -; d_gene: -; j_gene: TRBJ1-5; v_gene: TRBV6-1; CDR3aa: CASSETGVSQPQHF; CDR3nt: TGTGCCAGCAGTGAAACCGGGGTTTCTCAGCCCCAGCATTTT
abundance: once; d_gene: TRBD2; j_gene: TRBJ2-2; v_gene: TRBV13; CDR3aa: CASSLAGAAGELFF; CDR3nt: TGTGCCAGCAGCTTGGCGGGAGCGGCCGGGGAGCTGTTTTTT
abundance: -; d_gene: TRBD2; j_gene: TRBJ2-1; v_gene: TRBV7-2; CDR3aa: CASSSGLAAFYNEQFF; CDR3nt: TGTGCCAGCAGCTCGGGACTAGCCGCATTCTACAATGAGCAGTTCTTC
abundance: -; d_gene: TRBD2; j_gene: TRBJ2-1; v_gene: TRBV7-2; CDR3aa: CASSFQGLAANEQFF; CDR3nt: TGTGCCAGCAGCTTTCAGGGACTAGCCGCCAATGAGCAGTTCTTC
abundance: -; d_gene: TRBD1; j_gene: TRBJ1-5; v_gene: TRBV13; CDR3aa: CASSSGTGSPQPQHF; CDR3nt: TGTGCCAGCAGCTCCGGGACAGGGTCCCCACAGCCCCAGCATTTT
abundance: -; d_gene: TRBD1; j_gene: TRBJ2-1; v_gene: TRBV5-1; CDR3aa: CASSLLGTGISYNEQFF; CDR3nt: TGCGCCAGCAGCTTGCTTGGGACAGGGATTTCCTACAATGAGCAGTTCTTC
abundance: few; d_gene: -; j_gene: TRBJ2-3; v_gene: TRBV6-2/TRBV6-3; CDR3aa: CASSYSEGEGDTQYF; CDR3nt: TGTGCCAGCAGTTACTCGGAGGGAGAGGGAGATACGCAGTATTTT
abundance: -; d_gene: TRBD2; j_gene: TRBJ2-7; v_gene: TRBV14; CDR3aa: CASSHAGTSGSYEQYF; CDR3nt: TGTGCCAGCAGCCATGCCGGGACTAGCGGTTCCTACGAGCAGTACTTC
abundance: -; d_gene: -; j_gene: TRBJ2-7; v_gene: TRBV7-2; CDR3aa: CASSLLAAYEQYF; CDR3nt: TGTGCCAGCAGCTTATTAGCGGCCTACGAGCAGTACTTC
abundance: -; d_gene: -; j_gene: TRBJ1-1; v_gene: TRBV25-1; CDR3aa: CASSGGGNTEAFF; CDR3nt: TGTGCCAGCAGTGGAGGGGGGAACACTGAAGCTTTCTTT
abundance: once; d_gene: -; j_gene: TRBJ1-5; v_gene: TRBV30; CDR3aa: CAWSKGERGGQPQHF; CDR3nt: TGTGCCTGGAGTAAGGGGGAGAGGGGAGGGCAGCCCCAGCATTTT
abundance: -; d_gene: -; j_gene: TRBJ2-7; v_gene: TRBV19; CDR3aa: CASSIQNNYEQYF; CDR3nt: TGTGCCAGTAGTATTCAAAACAACTACGAGCAGTACTTC
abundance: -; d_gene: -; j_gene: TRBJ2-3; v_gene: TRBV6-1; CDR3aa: CASSEVSPQVPSTDTQYF; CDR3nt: TGTGCCAGCAGTGAAGTAAGTCCACAGGTTCCTAGCACAGATACGCAGTATTTT
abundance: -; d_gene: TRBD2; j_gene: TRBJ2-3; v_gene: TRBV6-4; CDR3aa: CASSDSLAGADTQYF; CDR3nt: TGTGCCAGCAGTGACTCTCTAGCGGGAGCAGATACGCAGTATTTT
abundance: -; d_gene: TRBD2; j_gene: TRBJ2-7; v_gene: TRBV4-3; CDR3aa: CASSLSLAGAYEQYF; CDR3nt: TGCGCCAGCAGCCTCTCGCTAGCGGGAGCCTACGAGCAGTACTTC
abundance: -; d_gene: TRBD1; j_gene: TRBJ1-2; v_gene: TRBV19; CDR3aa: CASTGQGGYGYTF; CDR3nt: TGTGCCAGTACCGGACAGGGTGGCTATGGCTACACCTTC
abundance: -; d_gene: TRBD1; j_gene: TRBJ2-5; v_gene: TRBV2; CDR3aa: CASRGPGTGRETQYF; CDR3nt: TGTGCCAGCAGGGGCCCGGGGACAGGCCGAGAGACCCAGTACTTC
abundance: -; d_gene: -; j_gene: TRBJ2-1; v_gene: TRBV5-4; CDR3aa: CASSSPQGNEQFF; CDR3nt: TGTGCCAGCAGCTCGCCACAGGGAAATGAGCAGTTCTTC
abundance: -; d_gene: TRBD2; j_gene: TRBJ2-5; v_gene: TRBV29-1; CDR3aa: CSVLGLALTETQYF; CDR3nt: TGCAGCGTTCTGGGACTAGCGCTGACAGAGACCCAGTACTTC
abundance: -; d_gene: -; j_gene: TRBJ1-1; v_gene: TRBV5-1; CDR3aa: CASSLVSRNTEAFF; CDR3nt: TGCGCCAGCAGCTTGGTTTCCAGGAACACTGAAGCTTTCTTT